This TCR beta chain was sequenced for a study of blood T cell repertoires in COVID-19. The overall study: COVID-19 samples from acute and convalescent phases originated in the United States, Italy and Spain. The analysed material was cDNA or gDNA that came from T cells, B-cell-depleted T cells, or PBMCs.

This CDR3 spans 15 amino acids. The V segment lost 6 bases and the J segment 2 bases; nucleotides outside the gene matches: 7. Germline values: CDR1 SQVTM, CDR2 ANQGSEA. Per the original methods: Reference gene primer amplification in the assay estimated nucleated cell counts. Generated by immunoSEQ multiplex PCR, the TCRdb table keeps only in-frame clones and is missing some. For V, J and clone size, that table is used; D and trimming come from the DNA. The table has 200,000 to 300,000 clones, 65% to 90% seen once. What was sequenced was peripheral blood. This clonotype was obtained from a man in his forties who had recovered from COVID-19. V and J are TRBV29-1 and TRBJ2-5; 12 bases align to TRBD2. CDR3 in DNA: TGCAGCGTCCACCCCGGACTAGCGGGACAAGAGACCCAGTACTTC. Amino acid sequence: CSVHPGLAGQETQYF.